Listed below are T cell receptor beta chains from one sample, sequenced in a study of shared clonotypes between healthy human individuals. Sequencing used immunoSEQ multiplex PCR; TCRdb keeps in-frame clones, though not all of them. The table lists millions of clones, 95% of them singletons, with 0.13% in the top ten. Sequencing input: naive CD4+ T cells sorted from blood. The receptors originated from a man aged 18 to 35 in good health. Both conserved end residues are part of each CDR3. Each record gives: clone size, D gene, V gene, J gene, CDR3 protein, CDR3 DNA. A D gene is named only where the DNA matches it firmly. Clone size is not always given. Where it is, it says once, few, many or a class for expanded clones.

clone size: -; D gene: -; V gene: TRBV10-3; J gene: TRBJ2-2; CDR3 protein: CAITPNLENGELFF; CDR3 DNA: TGTGCCATCACTCCGAATTTAGAGAACGGGGAGCTGTTTTTT
clone size: -; D gene: -; V gene: TRBV4-1; J gene: TRBJ1-6; CDR3 protein: CASSQLQANSPLHF; CDR3 DNA: TGCGCCAGCAGCCAGCTACAGGCTAATTCACCCCTCCACTTT
clone size: -; D gene: -; V gene: TRBV6-5; J gene: TRBJ1-1; CDR3 protein: CASRRKTEAFF; CDR3 DNA: TGTGCCAGCAGACGTAAAACTGAAGCTTTCTTT
clone size: -; D gene: -; V gene: TRBV10-3; J gene: TRBJ1-5; CDR3 protein: CAISDGGDQPQHF; CDR3 DNA: TGTGCCATCAGTGACGGGGGGGATCAGCCCCAGCATTTT
clone size: -; D gene: -; V gene: TRBV5-1; J gene: TRBJ2-1; CDR3 protein: CASSLAANEQFF; CDR3 DNA: TGCGCCAGCAGCTTGGCGGCGAATGAGCAGTTCTTC
clone size: -; D gene: -; V gene: TRBV6-5; J gene: TRBJ1-1; CDR3 protein: CASNRGRMNTEAFF; CDR3 DNA: TGTGCCAGCAACCGGGGCAGAATGAACACTGAAGCTTTCTTT
clone size: -; D gene: -; V gene: TRBV2; J gene: TRBJ2-7; CDR3 protein: CASTGGPQGEQYF; CDR3 DNA: TGTGCCAGCACCGGGGGCCCCCAAGGCGAGCAGTACTTC
clone size: -; D gene: TRBD2; V gene: TRBV6-1; J gene: TRBJ2-1; CDR3 protein: CASSDNGWGGSSYNEQFF; CDR3 DNA: TGTGCCAGCAGTGATAACGGGTGGGGGGGAAGCTCCTACAATGAGCAGTTCTTC
clone size: -; D gene: -; V gene: TRBV29-1; J gene: TRBJ2-3; CDR3 protein: CSVGREHTDTQYF; CDR3 DNA: TGCAGCGTTGGCAGGGAGCACACAGATACGCAGTATTTT
clone size: -; D gene: -; V gene: TRBV30; J gene: TRBJ2-5; CDR3 protein: CAWSLGGVETQYF; CDR3 DNA: TGTGCCTGGAGTCTGGGGGGCGTGGAGACCCAGTACTTC
clone size: -; D gene: TRBD1; V gene: TRBV19; J gene: TRBJ1-5; CDR3 protein: CASSLPAGTGNTQSQHF; CDR3 DNA: TGTGCCAGTAGTCTCCCCGCCGGGACAGGGAATACCCAGTCCCAGCATTTT
clone size: -; D gene: -; V gene: TRBV5-6; J gene: TRBJ2-3; CDR3 protein: CASSEVWDTQYF; CDR3 DNA: TGTGCCAGCAGCGAAGTTTGGGATACGCAGTATTTT
clone size: -; D gene: -; V gene: TRBV5-4; J gene: TRBJ1-2; CDR3 protein: CASSPDTWANYGYTF; CDR3 DNA: TGTGCCAGCAGCCCCGACACTTGGGCTAACTATGGCTACACCTTC
clone size: -; D gene: -; V gene: TRBV11-2; J gene: TRBJ1-1; CDR3 protein: CASSLDFAGLATVNTEAFF; CDR3 DNA: TGTGCCAGCAGCTTAGATTTCGCAGGCTTAGCAACGGTGAACACTGAAGCTTTCTTT
clone size: once; D gene: -; V gene: TRBV27; J gene: TRBJ2-5; CDR3 protein: CASKSHRKGSQETQYF; CDR3 DNA: TGTGCCAGCAAAAGTCATCGGAAGGGCAGCCAAGAGACCCAGTACTTC
clone size: -; D gene: -; V gene: TRBV5-6; J gene: TRBJ2-2; CDR3 protein: CASSRRGTYTGELFF; CDR3 DNA: TGTGCCAGCAGTCGTAGGGGGACCTACACCGGGGAGCTGTTTTTT
clone size: -; D gene: -; V gene: TRBV6-5; J gene: TRBJ1-6; CDR3 protein: CASKSGPNSPLHF; CDR3 DNA: TGTGCCAGCAAGTCGGGCCCTAATTCACCCCTCCACTTT
clone size: -; D gene: -; V gene: TRBV10-3; J gene: TRBJ2-7; CDR3 protein: CASRPGQVYEQYF; CDR3 DNA: TGTGCCAGCAGGCCGGGACAAGTATACGAGCAGTACTTC
clone size: -; D gene: TRBD1; V gene: TRBV14; J gene: TRBJ2-7; CDR3 protein: CASSHSGTVISYEQYF; CDR3 DNA: TGTGCCAGCAGCCATTCCGGGACAGTCATTTCCTACGAGCAGTACTTC
clone size: -; D gene: -; V gene: TRBV5-1; J gene: TRBJ2-3; CDR3 protein: CASSSTGAADTQYF; CDR3 DNA: TGCGCCAGCAGCTCGACGGGAGCAGCAGATACGCAGTATTTT
clone size: -; D gene: -; V gene: TRBV7-2; J gene: TRBJ2-5; CDR3 protein: CASSFWLATQYF; CDR3 DNA: TGTGCCAGCAGCTTTTGGCTCGCGACCCAGTACTTC
clone size: -; D gene: -; V gene: TRBV27; J gene: TRBJ2-2; CDR3 protein: CASSLRYTGELFF; CDR3 DNA: TGTGCCAGCAGTTTACGGTACACCGGGGAGCTGTTTTTT
clone size: -; D gene: -; V gene: TRBV30; J gene: TRBJ1-2; CDR3 protein: CAWSVPGSGGYGYTF; CDR3 DNA: TGTGCCTGGAGTGTACCGGGCTCGGGGGGCTATGGCTACACCTTC
clone size: once; D gene: TRBD2; V gene: TRBV7-2; J gene: TRBJ2-7; CDR3 protein: CASSLGGGPLEQYF; CDR3 DNA: TGTGCCAGCAGCTTAGGGGGAGGGCCCTTGGAGCAGTACTTC
clone size: -; D gene: TRBD1; V gene: TRBV9; J gene: TRBJ1-6; CDR3 protein: CASSVEGGDGHSPLHF; CDR3 DNA: TGTGCCAGCAGCGTAGAAGGGGGCGATGGTCATTCACCCCTCCACTTT
clone size: -; D gene: TRBD1; V gene: TRBV5-6; J gene: TRBJ1-5; CDR3 protein: CASSRGQSSNQPQHF; CDR3 DNA: TGTGCCAGCAGCCGGGGACAGTCTAGCAATCAGCCCCAGCATTTT
clone size: -; D gene: TRBD2; V gene: TRBV10-2; J gene: TRBJ2-2; CDR3 protein: CASSNSGRNTGELFF; CDR3 DNA: TGCGCCAGCAGTAATAGCGGGAGGAACACCGGGGAGCTGTTTTTT
clone size: -; D gene: -; V gene: TRBV19; J gene: TRBJ2-7; CDR3 protein: CASSTSGTPSGEQYF; CDR3 DNA: TGTGCCAGTAGTACCTCCGGGACCCCATCCGGCGAGCAGTACTTC
clone size: -; D gene: -; V gene: TRBV11-2; J gene: TRBJ1-6; CDR3 protein: CASSLDGSLGNSPLHF; CDR3 DNA: TGTGCCAGCAGCTTAGACGGGTCCCTGGGGAATTCACCCCTCCACTTT
clone size: -; D gene: TRBD1; V gene: TRBV7-9; J gene: TRBJ1-3; CDR3 protein: CASRPGGGTGGNTIYF; CDR3 DNA: TGTGCCAGCAGACCGGGAGGGGGCACGGGAGGAAACACCATATATTTT
clone size: -; D gene: TRBD1; V gene: TRBV25-1; J gene: TRBJ1-6; CDR3 protein: CATRTGGSGSPLHF; CDR3 DNA: TGTGCCACCAGGACAGGGGGCAGCGGTTCACCCCTCCACTTT
clone size: -; D gene: -; V gene: TRBV7-2; J gene: TRBJ1-5; CDR3 protein: CASSLVQGNQPQHF; CDR3 DNA: TGTGCCAGCAGCTTAGTTCAGGGCAATCAGCCCCAGCATTTT
clone size: -; D gene: TRBD1; V gene: TRBV27; J gene: TRBJ1-2; CDR3 protein: CASSPLGQGPTDYGYTF; CDR3 DNA: TGTGCCAGCAGTCCGCTGGGACAGGGACCCACGGACTATGGCTACACCTTC
clone size: -; D gene: -; V gene: TRBV5-1; J gene: TRBJ2-7; CDR3 protein: CASSLYDGGLMAYEQYF; CDR3 DNA: TGCGCCAGCAGCTTATATGACGGGGGGCTGATGGCCTACGAGCAGTACTTC
clone size: -; D gene: -; V gene: TRBV11-3; J gene: TRBJ1-3; CDR3 protein: CASSLDRGSGNTIYF; CDR3 DNA: TGTGCCAGCAGCTTAGATCGGGGATCTGGAAACACCATATATTTT
clone size: -; D gene: TRBD1; V gene: TRBV7-9; J gene: TRBJ2-7; CDR3 protein: CASSSVRGQGTYEQYF; CDR3 DNA: TGTGCCAGCAGCTCCGTCCGAGGACAGGGCACCTACGAGCAGTACTTC
clone size: -; D gene: -; V gene: TRBV28; J gene: TRBJ2-1; CDR3 protein: CASSLGREQFF; CDR3 DNA: TGTGCCAGCAGTTTGGGACGGGAGCAGTTCTTC